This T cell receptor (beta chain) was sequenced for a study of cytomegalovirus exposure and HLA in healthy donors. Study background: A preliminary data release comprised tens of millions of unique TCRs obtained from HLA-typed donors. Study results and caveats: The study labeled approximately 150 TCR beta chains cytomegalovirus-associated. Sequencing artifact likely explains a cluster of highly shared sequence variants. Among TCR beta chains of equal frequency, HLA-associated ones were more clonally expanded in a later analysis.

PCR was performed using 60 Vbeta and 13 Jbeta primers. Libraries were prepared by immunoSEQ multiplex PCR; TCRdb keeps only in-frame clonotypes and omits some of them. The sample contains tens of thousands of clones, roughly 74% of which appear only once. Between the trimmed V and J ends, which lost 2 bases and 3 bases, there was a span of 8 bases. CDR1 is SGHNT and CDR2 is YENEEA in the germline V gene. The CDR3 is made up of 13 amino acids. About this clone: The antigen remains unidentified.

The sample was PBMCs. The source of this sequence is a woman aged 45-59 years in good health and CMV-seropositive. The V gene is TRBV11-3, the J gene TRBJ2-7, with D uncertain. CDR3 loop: CASSLYSNYEQYF. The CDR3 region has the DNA TGTGCCAGCAGCTTATACTCAAACTACGAGCAGTACTTC.